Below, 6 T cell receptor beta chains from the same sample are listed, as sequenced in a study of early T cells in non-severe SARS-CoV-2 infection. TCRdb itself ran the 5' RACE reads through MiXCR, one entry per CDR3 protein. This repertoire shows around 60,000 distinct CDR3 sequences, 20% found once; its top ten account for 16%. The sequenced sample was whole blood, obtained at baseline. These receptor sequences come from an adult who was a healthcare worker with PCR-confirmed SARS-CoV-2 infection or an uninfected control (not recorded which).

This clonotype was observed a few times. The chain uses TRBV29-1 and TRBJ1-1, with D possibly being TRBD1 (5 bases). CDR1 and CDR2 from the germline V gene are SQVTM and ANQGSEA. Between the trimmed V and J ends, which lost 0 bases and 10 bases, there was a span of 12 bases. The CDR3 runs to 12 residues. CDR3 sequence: CSVEDPKRGAFF. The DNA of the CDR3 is TGCAGCGTTGAAGATCCCAAGAGGGGAGCTTTCTTT.

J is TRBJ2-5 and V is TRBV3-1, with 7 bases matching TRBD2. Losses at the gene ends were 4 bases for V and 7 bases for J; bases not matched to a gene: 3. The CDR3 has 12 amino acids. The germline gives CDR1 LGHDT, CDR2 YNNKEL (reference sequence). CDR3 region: CASSRGEGTQYF. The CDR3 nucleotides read TGTGCCAGCAGCCGCGGGGAGGGGACCCAGTACTTC.

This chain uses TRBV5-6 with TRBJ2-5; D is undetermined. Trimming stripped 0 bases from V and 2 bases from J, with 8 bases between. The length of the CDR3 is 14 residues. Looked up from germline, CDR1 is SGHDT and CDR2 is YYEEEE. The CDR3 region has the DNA TGTGCCAGCAGCTTGGGGACCCCTCAAGAGACCCAGTACTTC. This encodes CASSLGTPQETQYF.

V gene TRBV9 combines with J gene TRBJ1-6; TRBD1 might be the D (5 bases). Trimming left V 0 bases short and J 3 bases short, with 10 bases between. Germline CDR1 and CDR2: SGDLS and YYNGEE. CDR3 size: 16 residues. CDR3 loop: CASSVEGEIYNSPLHF. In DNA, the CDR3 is TGTGCCAGCAGCGTAGAAGGGGAGATCTATAATTCACCCCTCCACTTT.

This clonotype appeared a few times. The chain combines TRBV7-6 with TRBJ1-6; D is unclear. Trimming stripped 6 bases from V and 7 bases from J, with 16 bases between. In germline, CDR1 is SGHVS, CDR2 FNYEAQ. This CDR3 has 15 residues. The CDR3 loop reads CASRYDWLRNSPLHF. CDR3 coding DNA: TGTGCCAGCAGATACGACTGGTTACGGAATTCACCCCTCCACTTT.

CDR3 sequence reads: CASSPLGGNTEAFF. The CDR3 nucleotides are TGTGCCAGCAGCCCCCTGGGGGGGAACACTGAAGCTTTCTTT. The gene calls are TRBV14 and TRBJ1-1; tentatively, D is TRBD1 (5 bases). Germline V CDR1 and CDR2: SGHDN, FVKESK. This CDR3 contains 14 residues. The V gene lost 4 bases and the J gene lost 1 base, with 10 bases spanning the gap. Using reference TRBV14 and TRBJ1-1 for the parts outside the CDR3, the full variable domain is EAGVTQFPSHSVIEKGQTVTLRCDPISGHDNLYWYRRVMGKEIKFLLHFVKESKQDESGMPNNRFLAERTGGTYSTLKVQPAELEDSGVYFCASSPLGGNTEAFFGQGTRLTVV.